One sample yielded the 20 T cell receptor beta chains listed below, sequenced in a study of control samples from healthy donors and cancer patients (TCRdb year 2020). The library relied on the immunoSEQ multiplex PCR assay. In TCRdb, the immuneACCESS table is reduced to in-frame sequences with V and J assigned. These tables do not hold every clone; where another copy was compared, an unresolved V gene accounts for under half, and the others remain unexplained. The sample table records approximately 230,000 clones; approximately 80% of these occur just once. Jointly, the top ten make up about an eighth of the sample. The sample consisted of PBMCs. These receptors were taken from a woman in her sixties or seventies with lung cancer.

The chain joins TRBV28 to TRBJ2-7; the D is unclear. V gave up 6 bases and J gave up 2 bases, with 5 bases separating them. Germline CDR1 MDHEN, CDR2 SYDVKM. The CDR3 has 11 amino acids. The CDR3 coding sequence is TGTGCCAGCAGGGAAACCTACGAGCAGTACTTC. As protein: CASRETYEQYF.

The J gene is TRBJ2-7, the V gene TRBV18; D is unclear. V was clipped by 4 bases and J by 1 base, with 8 bases between them. The CDR3 contains 13 residues. Germline assignment: CDR1 KGHSH and CDR2 LQKENI. Written as DNA, the CDR3 is TGTGCCAGCTCACTAGAATTTTCCTACGAGCAGTACTTC. The encoded protein is CASSLEFSYEQYF.

This chain links TRBV7-9 with TRBJ1-3, with a tentative D call TRBD1 (5 bases). Trimming pared 6 bases from V and 4 bases from J, leaving 7 bases between. The CDR3 extends over 12 amino acids. Germline V lookup: CDR1 SEHNR, CDR2 FQNEAQ (reference sequence). The CDR3 reads CASRRQGNTIYF. CDR3 nucleotide sequence: TGTGCCAGCAGGCGACAGGGAAACACCATATATTTT. Based on the CDR3 plus reference TRBV7-9 and TRBJ1-3, the full variable domain is DTGVSQNPRHKITKRGQNVTFRCDPISEHNRLYWYRQTLGQGPEFLTYFQNEAQLEKSRLLSDRFSAERPKGSFSTLEIQRTEQGDSAMYLCASRRQGNTIYFGEGSWLTVV.

The rearrangement uses TRBV5-5 and TRBJ1-1; a possible D gene is TRBD1 (5 bases). Germline-derived CDR1 and CDR2 are SGHKS and YYEKEE (reference sequence). The V end was cut by 5 bases, the J end by 4 bases, with 12 bases between. The CDR3 spans 13 residues. The CDR3 DNA reads as TGTGCCAGCAGTTACGCTGACAGCACTGAAGCTTTCTTT. Encoded protein: CASSYADSTEAFF.

The CDR3 is CASSQVDLANTGELFF. DNA for the CDR3: TGTGCCAGCAGCCAAGTGGATCTGGCCAACACCGGGGAGCTGTTTTTT. The gene calls are TRBV4-2 and TRBJ2-2, with D unclear. The V end lost 1 base, the J end lost 2 bases, and 11 bases lay between the germline ends. The CDR3 is 16 amino acids. The germline gives CDR1 LGHNA, CDR2 YNFKEQ.

The chain uses TRBV5-1 and TRBJ2-1, with 9 nucleotides matching TRBD1. Germline V lookup: CDR1 SGHRS, CDR2 YFSETQ. J gave up 8 bases and V 4 bases, and 7 bases lay outside the gene matches. The CDR3 has 14 amino acids. The chain's CDR3 is CASSTGTGMDEQFF. CDR3 in DNA: TGCGCCAGCAGCACCGGGACAGGGATGGATGAGCAGTTCTTC.

This chain links TRBV5-6 with TRBJ1-2; 12 nucleotides line up with TRBD1. This CDR3 is 18 amino acids long. Trimming cost V 2 bases and J 3 bases; bases outside gene matches: 11. CDR1 SGHDT and CDR2 YYEEEE come from the germline V gene. DNA of the CDR3: TGTGCCAGCAGCTTCCGTGGGACAGGGGGCCGAATGGACTATGGCTACACCTTC. Protein product: CASSFRGTGGRMDYGYTF.

The chain joins TRBV4-1 to TRBJ2-5; 12 bases agree with TRBD2. Trimming cost V 0 bases and J 2 bases; bases outside gene matches: 1. The CDR3 has 16 residues. The germline V gene encodes CDR1 MGHRA and CDR2 YSYEKL. CDR3 sequence reads: CASSQDLAGGQETQYF. Here the CDR3 DNA reads TGCGCCAGCAGCCAAGATCTAGCGGGGGGGCAAGAGACCCAGTACTTC.

The rearrangement uses TRBV19 and TRBJ2-1; TRBD2 is a possible D gene (5 bases). CDR3 size: 16 residues. Per germline, CDR1 LNHDA and CDR2 SQIVND (reference sequence). Between the trimmed V and J ends, which lost 5 bases and 2 bases, there was a span of 16 bases. For the CDR3, the DNA is TGTGCCAGTAGTCGGGCTAGCACCACTCCCTACAATGAGCAGTTCTTC. Its protein is CASSRASTTPYNEQFF.

This chain connects TRBV7-3 to TRBJ2-5; 8 bases fit TRBD2. The V segment lost 5 bases and the J segment 5 bases; nucleotides outside the gene matches: 7. Germline V gives CDR1 SGHTA, CDR2 FQGTGA. CDR3 length: 14 amino acids. CDR3 residues: CASSPRGGVETQYF. As DNA, the CDR3 is TGTGCCAGCAGCCCACGGGGGGGAGTGGAGACCCAGTACTTC.

The chain couples TRBV10-1 to TRBJ1-4, with D possibly being TRBD1 (5 bases). The CDR3 totals 15 residues. V dropped 3 bases and J dropped 4 bases, with 12 bases sitting between them. In germline, CDR1 is WNHNN, CDR2 SYGVQD (reference sequence). The CDR3: CASSENGQGNEKLFF. For the CDR3, the DNA is TGCGCCAGCAGTGAAAACGGGCAGGGTAATGAAAAACTGTTTTTT.

Only a few counts were recorded for this clone. The chain has TRBV2 and TRBJ1-5, with a tentative D call TRBD1 (5 bases). This CDR3 is 13 amino acids long. V lost 8 bases, J lost 3 bases, and 11 bases lay in between. The germline CDR1 and CDR2 sequences are SNHLY and FYNNEI. CDR3 sequence reads: CASGPGPNQPQHF. CDR3 nucleotides: TGTGCCAGCGGGCCGGGGCCCAATCAGCCCCAGCATTTT.

The chain links TRBV9 to TRBJ2-1; 7 nucleotides match TRBD2. Germline CDR1 reads SGDLS; CDR2 reads YYNGEE. V gave up 8 bases and J gave up 8 bases; unmatched junction bases: 13. This CDR3 spans 14 amino acids. The CDR3 is CASATGGREHEQFF. CDR3 in DNA: TGTGCCAGTGCGACGGGCGGGAGAGAGCATGAGCAGTTCTTC.

This CDR3 is CASSPGMEPQHF. The CDR3 DNA sequence: TGTGCCAGCAGTCCAGGGATGGAGCCCCAGCATTTT. The chain recombines TRBV6-5 with TRBJ1-5; a weak D match, TRBD1 (5 bases). V dropped 5 bases and J dropped 8 bases, with 10 bases sitting between them. The CDR3 is 12 amino acids. The germline V gene has CDR1 MNHEY and CDR2 SVGAGI.

The chain carries TRBV5-1 and TRBJ2-3; D might be TRBD1 (6 bases). V lost 4 bases and J lost 2, with 11 bases in between. This CDR3 comprises 14 residues. The germline V gene has CDR1 SGHRS and CDR2 YFSETQ. CDR3 residues: CASSPDRLTDTQYF. DNA for the CDR3: TGCGCCAGCAGCCCGGACAGACTCACAGATACGCAGTATTTT.

The V and J genes are TRBV5-5 and TRBJ1-2; no firm D call. CDR3 length equals 15 residues. Looked up from germline, CDR1 is SGHKS and CDR2 is YYEKEE (reference sequence). Trimming took off 0 bases at V and 0 bases at J, with 9 bases between the two ends. The CDR3 region is CASSLDDSANYGYTF. In DNA form, the CDR3 reads TGTGCCAGCAGCTTGGATGACTCAGCTAACTATGGCTACACCTTC.

As concerns this clone: The same CDR3 arises from other DNA sequences in this sample as well. The rearrangement uses TRBV28 and TRBJ2-7, with TRBD1 matching 7 bases. Germline V gives CDR1 MDHEN, CDR2 SYDVKM. Trimming took 5 bases from V and 7 from J; bases not matched to a gene: 5. The CDR3 totals 12 residues. The CDR3 sequence is CASSPQGREQYF. Here the CDR3 DNA reads TGTGCCAGCAGTCCACAGGGGCGGGAGCAGTACTTC.

CDR3 sequence: CSVLGQGQREQYF. DNA of the CDR3: TGCAGCGTTCTGGGACAGGGGCAGCGGGAGCAGTACTTC. The chain combines TRBV29-1 with TRBJ2-7; 10 nucleotides line up with TRBD1. There are 13 residues in the CDR3. After removal of 5 bases from V and 7 bases from J, the junction contained 8 bases not matched to a gene. Looked up from germline, CDR1 is SQVTM and CDR2 is ANQGSEA.

This chain connects TRBV28 to TRBJ2-7; 10 nucleotides agree with TRBD2. The V and J ends lost 3 bases and 3 bases, in that order; junction bases with no gene match: 2. The CDR3 spans 14 residues. The V gene's germline CDR1 is MDHEN and CDR2 SYDVKM. CDR3 nucleotides: TGTGCCAGCAGTTTGGCTAGCGGGAGCTACGAGCAGTACTTC. This encodes CASSLASGSYEQYF.

V gene TRBV25-1 combines with J gene TRBJ2-5; D uncertain. The germline V gene encodes CDR1 MGHDK and CDR2 SYGVNS. The CDR3 runs 14 residues. The V end was cut by 0 bases, the J end by 5 bases, with 10 bases between. CDR3 amino acids: CASSEYEGRETQYF. CDR3 sequence (DNA): TGTGCCAGCAGTGAATATGAAGGGCGTGAGACCCAGTACTTC.